The 8 T cell receptor beta chains given below trace back to one sample, sequenced in a study of beta chain features in type 1 diabetes. Broader study findings: Patients with Type 1 diabetes showed moderately but significantly shorter TCRB CDR3s in all four CD4+ subsets.

Expressed TCRB transcripts were sequenced, since all the RNA that had been isolated was reverse transcribed. TCRdb keeps only in-frame clones here, not all; method: immunoSEQ multiplex PCR. Of fewer than 400,000 clones listed, approximately 9.7% are singletons. The antigens of these receptors remain unknown. The sample consisted of central memory CD4+ T cells from blood. These receptor sequences come from a man in his thirties or forties with type 1 diabetes.

This clone was seen a handful of times. V usage is TRBV25-1 and J usage is TRBJ2-7; 7 bases match TRBD1. From germline, CDR1 is MGHDK and CDR2 SYGVNS. CDR3 length equals 13 residues. V was pared by 6 bases and J by 5 bases, with 7 bases of the junction left unmatched. The CDR3 region is CASRREGAHEQYF. The CDR3 nucleotides read TGTGCCAGCAGGCGAGAGGGGGCCCACGAGCAGTACTTC.

The chain is built from TRBV2 and TRBJ2-7; 7 bases are a match to TRBD2. V lost 8 bases, J lost 2 bases, and 3 bases stayed unmatched. CDR3 size: 12 residues. Germline loops: CDR1 SNHLY, CDR2 FYNNEI. CDR3 sequence (DNA): TGTGCCAGCGGGGGGGAAACCTACGAGCAGTACTTC. Translation: CASGGETYEQYF.

The chain employs TRBV10-3 and TRBJ2-5, with D possibly being TRBD1 (6 bases). Between the trimmed V and J ends, which lost 2 bases and 5 bases, there was a span of 12 bases. Germline V CDR1 and CDR2: ENHRY, SYGVKD. This CDR3 spans 14 amino acids. CDR3 residues: CAISEAGDGETQYF. The CDR3 bases are TGTGCCATCAGTGAGGCAGGGGACGGGGAGACCCAGTACTTC.

The chain employs TRBV4-3 and TRBJ2-1; D call uncertain. The germline CDR1 and CDR2 sequences are LGHNA and YSLEER. The CDR3 has 15 residues. V lost 1 base to trimming and J lost 7 bases, with 14 bases between them. CDR3: CASSQVDSQRNEQFF. Written as DNA, the CDR3 is TGCGCCAGCAGCCAAGTAGATAGCCAGCGAAATGAGCAGTTCTTC.

Concerning this clone: This may arise from a read error, as a much more abundant clone is one base away. This specimen includes other DNA sequences encoding the same CDR3. The chain is built from TRBV2 and TRBJ1-3, with D unclear. V lost 6 bases, J lost 0 bases, and 6 bases lay in between. Germline values: CDR1 SNHLY, CDR2 FYNNEI. This CDR3 region has 13 residues. CDR3 sequence reads: CASRQSSGNTIYF. CDR3 nucleotide sequence: TGTGCCAGCAGACAGAGCTCTGGAAACACCATATATTTT.

This chain joins TRBV5-4 and TRBJ2-1; 12 positions match TRBD2. The CDR3 covers 16 residues. The J segment lost 2 bases and the V segment lost 0 bases, leaving 0 bases of the junction unmatched. Germline assignment: CDR1 SGHNT and CDR2 YYREEE (reference sequence). DNA for the CDR3: TGTGCCAGCAGCTTGGGACTAGCGGGGGCCTACAATGAGCAGTTCTTC. This gives the protein CASSLGLAGAYNEQFF.

This clone was seen repeatedly, ten times or more. The chain uses TRBV14 and TRBJ1-5; D not resolved. The CDR3 contains 15 residues. The germline V and J ends were trimmed by 1 base and 5 bases, with 12 bases remaining between them. Germline lookup yields CDR1 SGHDN and CDR2 FVKESK. CDR3 in DNA: TGTGCCAGCAGCCAAGTCGCGGGCGCCGATCAGCCCCAGCATTTT. Translation: CASSQVAGADQPQHF.

Details on this clone: Other DNA variants within this sample encode the same CDR3. The V call is TRBV7-9, the J call TRBJ1-2, with D tentatively TRBD1 (5 bases). Trimming cost V 3 bases and J 5 bases, with 10 bases left between them. Germline lookup yields CDR1 SEHNR and CDR2 FQNEAQ (reference sequence). The CDR3 is 13 residues long. This CDR3 is CASSLGPGYGYTF. DNA of the CDR3: TGTGCCAGCAGCTTGGGACCAGGGTATGGCTACACCTTC.